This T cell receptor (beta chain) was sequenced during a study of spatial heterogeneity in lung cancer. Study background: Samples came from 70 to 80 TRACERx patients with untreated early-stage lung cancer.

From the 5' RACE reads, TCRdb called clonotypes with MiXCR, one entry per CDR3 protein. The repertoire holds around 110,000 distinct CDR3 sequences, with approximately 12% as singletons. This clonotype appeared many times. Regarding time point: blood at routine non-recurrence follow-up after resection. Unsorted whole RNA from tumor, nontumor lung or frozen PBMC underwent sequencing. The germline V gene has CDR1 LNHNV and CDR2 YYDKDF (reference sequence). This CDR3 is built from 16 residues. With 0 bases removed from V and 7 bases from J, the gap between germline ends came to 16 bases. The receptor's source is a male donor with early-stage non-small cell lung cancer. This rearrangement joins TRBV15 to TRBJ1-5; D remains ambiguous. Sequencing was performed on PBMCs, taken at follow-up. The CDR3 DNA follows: TGTGCCACCAGCAGAGATCGGGCCGGAGCCGGACAGCCCCAGCATTTT. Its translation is CATSRDRAGAGQPQHF.